The clone carrying this T cell receptor (beta chain) was counted many times. Its specificity is not known. The sample comes from a study of T cells in Graves' hyperthyroidism and ophthalmopathy. Uncontrolled infection, other autoimmune disease, pregnancy or lactation led to exclusion. Isolation of PBMCs was performed on around 9.3 ml fresh peripheral blood. Trimming took off 5 bases at V and 3 bases at J, with 13 bases between the two ends. The CDR3 is 14 amino acids. Researchers amplified the TCR beta CDR3 regions from RNA transcripts. The HTBI primer set was used in a first-round RT-PCR of the TCR CDR3. TCRdb re-analysed the multiplex PCR reads in MiXCR, keeping a single row per CDR3 protein. The sample has about 520,000 distinct CDR3 sequences; roughly a quarter are singletons. Study-wide points: By a 13 V-J model, ophthalmopathy was set apart from stable hyperthyroidism. Most thyroid clonotypes that were expanded above 0.001 also turned up in blood.

The sample was blood. V and J are TRBV12-3 or TRBV12-4 and TRBJ2-5; D uncertain. The receptor was isolated from a woman aged 25 to 39 with Graves' ophthalmopathy. The CDR3 DNA sequence: TGTGCCAGCAGTCCGCCTCGACAAGAAGAGACCCAGTACTTC. Amino acids: CASSPPRQEETQYF.